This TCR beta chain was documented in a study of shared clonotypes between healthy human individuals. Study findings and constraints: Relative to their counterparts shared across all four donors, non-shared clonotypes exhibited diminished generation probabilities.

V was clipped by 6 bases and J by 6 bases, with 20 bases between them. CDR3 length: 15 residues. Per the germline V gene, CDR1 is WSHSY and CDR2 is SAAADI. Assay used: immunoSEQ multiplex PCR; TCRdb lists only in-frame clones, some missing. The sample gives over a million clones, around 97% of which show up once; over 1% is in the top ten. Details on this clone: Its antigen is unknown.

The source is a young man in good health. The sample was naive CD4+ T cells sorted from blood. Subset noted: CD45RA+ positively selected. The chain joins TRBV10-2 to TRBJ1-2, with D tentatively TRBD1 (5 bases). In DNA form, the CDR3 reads TGCGCCAGCAGATCACAGGCTTCTCCTAAGGATGGCTACACCTTC. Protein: CASRSQASPKDGYTF.